A single sample is the source of the 27 T cell receptor beta chains below, sequenced in a study of T cell changes during pregnancy in multiple sclerosis. The method was immunoSEQ multiplex PCR; TCRdb's version includes in-frame clones alone and lacks a portion of them. In the table there are 35,000 to 45,000 clones, almost 95% of which are singletons. Input material: peripheral blood. These receptors originate from a female donor with multiple sclerosis, enrolled in a pregnancy study.

This chain uses TRBV7-9 with TRBJ1-1; 9 nucleotides line up with TRBD1. Germline lookup yields CDR1 SEHNR and CDR2 FQNEAQ (reference sequence). CDR3 size: 13 residues. Trimming at V came to 7 bases and at J to 7 bases, leaving 7 bases not matched to a gene. CDR3 in amino acids: CASTPTGGVEAFF. The CDR3 DNA sequence: TGTGCCAGCACCCCCACAGGGGGCGTTGAAGCTTTCTTT.

V usage is TRBV9 and J usage is TRBJ2-1, with D uncertain. The CDR3 is 15 residues long. Trimming removed 0 bases from V and 3 bases from J, with 10 bases in between. Per the germline V gene, CDR1 is SGDLS and CDR2 is YYNGEE. CDR3 sequence: CASSVEDTIYNEQFF. Here the CDR3 DNA reads TGTGCCAGCAGCGTAGAAGACACCATCTACAATGAGCAGTTCTTC.

V is TRBV2 and J is TRBJ1-1; weak D call: TRBD1 (5 bases). V lost 0 bases, J lost 3 bases, and 11 bases lay in between. This CDR3 is 15 amino acids long. Germline V gene sequence: CDR1 SNHLY, CDR2 FYNNEI. CDR3 DNA sequence: TGTGCCAGCAGTGAAGCGACCGGGGCGTACACTGAAGCTTTCTTT. This codes for CASSEATGAYTEAFF. Using reference TRBV2 and TRBJ1-1 for the parts outside the CDR3, the full variable domain is EPEVTQTPSHQVTQMGQEVILRCVPISNHLYFYWYRQILGQKVEFLVSFYNNEISEKSEIFDDQFSVERPDGSNFTLKIRSTKLEDSAMYFCASSEATGAYTEAFFGQGTRLTVV.

The chain employs TRBV10-1 and TRBJ1-1, with D possibly matching TRBD1 (5 bases). The germline gives CDR1 WNHNN, CDR2 SYGVQD (reference sequence). The CDR3 has 13 amino acids. The germline V and J ends were trimmed by 7 bases and 0 bases, with 9 bases remaining between them. CDR3 DNA: TGCGCCAGCACCGAGGGGCTGAACACTGAAGCTTTCTTT. Residues: CASTEGLNTEAFF.

This rearrangement joins TRBV7-9 to TRBJ2-4; tentative D call: TRBD1 (6 bases). V lost 5 bases, J lost 4 bases, and 15 bases lay in between. Germline CDR1 SEHNR, CDR2 FQNEAQ (reference sequence). The CDR3 is made up of 15 amino acids. CDR3 coding DNA: TGTGCCAGCAGCCGGACAGACCAAGAAAAAAACATTCAGTACTTC. It yields the protein CASSRTDQEKNIQYF.

The chain has TRBV5-1 and TRBJ1-2; possible D gene TRBD1, 6 bases. The CDR3 is 15 residues long. Germline CDR1 reads SGHRS; CDR2 reads YFSETQ. With 0 bases removed from V and 1 base from J, the gap between germline ends came to 10 bases. In nucleotides, the CDR3 is TGCGCCAGCAGCTTGGAGGGACACTATAACTATGGCTACACCTTC. It encodes CASSLEGHYNYGYTF.

The CDR3 DNA reads as TGTGCCATCAGTGAGTCGGATAGCGGGGTCCCCACAGAGCAGTTCTTC. Its translation is CAISESDSGVPTEQFF. This chain connects TRBV10-3 to TRBJ2-1; 8 bases agree with TRBD2. This CDR3 has 16 amino acids. The V gene end was trimmed by 0 bases and the J gene end by 10 bases; junction bases not matched to a gene: 11. Germline-derived CDR1 and CDR2 are ENHRY and SYGVKD.

The gene calls are TRBV2 and TRBJ1-1; 7 nucleotides match TRBD1. The ends lost 1 base at V and 0 bases at J; junction bases unmatched: 8. Germline CDR1 reads SNHLY; CDR2 reads FYNNEI. The CDR3 spans 17 residues. For the CDR3, the DNA is TGTGCCAGCAGTGAAGTCGGGACAGTGCTTATGAACACTGAAGCTTTCTTT. Translation: CASSEVGTVLMNTEAFF.

The rearrangement uses TRBV19 and TRBJ2-2; 7 bases map to TRBD1. The V segment lost 7 bases and the J segment 4 bases; nucleotides outside the gene matches: 6. CDR3 length: 14 residues. The germline gives CDR1 LNHDA, CDR2 SQIVND (reference sequence). CDR3 sequence: CASTPTGRTGELFF. For the CDR3, the DNA is TGTGCCAGTACCCCGACAGGGCGCACCGGGGAGCTGTTTTTT.

The rearrangement uses TRBV10-2 and TRBJ2-2, with TRBD2 matching 7 bases. The germline CDR1 and CDR2 sequences are WSHSY and SAAADI. The CDR3 extends over 15 amino acids. V dropped 6 bases and J dropped 7; count of bases not matched to a gene: 11. The CDR3 nucleotides are TGCGCCAGCAGCCCCTGGGCGGGAGCAGGCGGGGAGCTGTTTTTT. Amino acid sequence: CASSPWAGAGGELFF.

The chain recombines TRBV18 with TRBJ2-2; possibly TRBD1 for D (5 bases). CDR3 length equals 15 residues. Germline loops: CDR1 KGHSH, CDR2 LQKENI. The ends were cut back, 2 bases at V and 3 bases at J, with 10 bases in the middle. CDR3 nucleotides: TGTGCCAGCTCACCATTCAGGGTTGACACCGGGGAGCTGTTTTTT. This translates into CASSPFRVDTGELFF.

This rearrangement joins TRBV11-2 to TRBJ2-1; perhaps TRBD1 as D (6 bases). CDR3 length: 14 amino acids. Germline lookup yields CDR1 SGHAT and CDR2 FQNNGV. V was pared by 5 bases and J by 7 bases, with 15 bases between. The CDR3 region has the DNA TGTGCCAGCAGCCCTGGGCAGGGGAAAAATGAGCAGTTCTTC. Translation: CASSPGQGKNEQFF.

The J gene is TRBJ2-1, the V gene TRBV6-6; a weak D match, TRBD1 (5 bases). Germline assignment: CDR1 MNHNY and CDR2 SVGAGI (reference sequence). V lost 0 bases and J lost 10, with 13 bases in between. This CDR3 is 14 amino acids long. CDR3 sequence: CASSYSKVRQEQFF. Here the CDR3 DNA reads TGTGCCAGCAGTTACTCGAAAGTCCGACAGGAGCAGTTCTTC.

A single count supports this clone. This chain connects TRBV12-5 to TRBJ1-1; D not resolved. Trimming pared 2 bases from V and 11 bases from J, leaving 9 bases between. This CDR3 contains 11 residues. Germline-derived CDR1 and CDR2 are LGHNT and FRNRAP. CDR3 in amino acids: CASGLIGNAFF. The CDR3 nucleotides are TGTGCTAGTGGTTTGATTGGGAATGCTTTCTTT.

The genes are TRBV2 and TRBJ1-2; a weak D match, TRBD1 (5 bases). With 1 base removed from V and 7 bases from J, the gap between germline ends came to 13 bases. CDR1 is SNHLY, CDR2 FYNNEI, per germline. This CDR3 is built from 14 residues. CDR3 DNA: TGTGCCAGCAGTGAAGTGGGGGTCGCGCCTGGCTACACCTTC. Translation gives CASSEVGVAPGYTF.

This chain joins TRBV5-6 and TRBJ2-7, with D perhaps TRBD1 (6 bases). V was clipped by 0 bases and J by 3 bases, with 10 bases between them. Germline assignment: CDR1 SGHDT and CDR2 YYEEEE. The CDR3 loop spans 14 amino acids. CDR3 sequence reads: CASSLAGAIYEQYF. The CDR3 DNA sequence: TGTGCCAGCAGCTTGGCAGGGGCGATCTACGAGCAGTACTTC. Drawing the rest from reference TRBV5-6 and TRBJ2-7, the complete variable domain is DAGVTQSPTHLIKTRGQQVTLRCSPKSGHDTVSWYQQALGQGPQFIFQYYEEEERQRGNFPDRFSGHQFPNYSSELNVNALLLGDSALYLCASSLAGAIYEQYFGPGTRLTVT.

This rearrangement joins TRBV19 to TRBJ2-7; weak D call: TRBD2 (5 bases). Trimming took 9 bases from V and 6 from J, leaving 12 bases between them. Per germline, CDR1 LNHDA and CDR2 SQIVND (reference sequence). The length of the CDR3 is 11 residues. CDR3 in amino acids: CARRVRAEQYF. In DNA form, the CDR3 reads TGTGCCAGGAGGGTACGGGCCGAGCAGTACTTC.

The chain has TRBV2 and TRBJ1-2; TRBD1 is a possible D gene (6 bases). The CDR3 spans 13 residues. V lost 8 bases, J lost 3 bases, and 13 bases lay in between. Per the germline V gene, CDR1 is SNHLY and CDR2 is FYNNEI. The CDR3 bases are TGTGCCAGCCGGGAGGGGGTCGACTATGGCTACACCTTC. It translates to CASREGVDYGYTF.

The V call is TRBV10-3, the J call TRBJ2-7; 9 bases fit TRBD2. Germline trimming cut 4 bases from V and 2 bases from J; bases unmatched to any gene: 3. This CDR3 region has 14 residues. CDR1 and CDR2 from the germline V gene are ENHRY and SYGVKD. CDR3: CAISVLAGAYEQYF. The CDR3, as DNA: TGTGCCATCAGTGTATTAGCGGGAGCCTACGAGCAGTACTTC.

As for this clone: Distinct nucleotide sequences in the sample also encode this CDR3. The gene calls are TRBV6-5 and TRBJ2-7; D possibly corresponds to TRBD2 (6 bases). Germline V gives CDR1 MNHEY, CDR2 SVGAGI. This CDR3 has 15 amino acids. The germline V and J ends were trimmed by 2 bases and 3 bases, with 14 bases remaining between them. This chain's CDR3 is CASSYSGGLGYEQYF. The CDR3 DNA reads as TGTGCCAGCAGTTACAGTGGGGGGTTGGGCTACGAGCAGTACTTC.

The V gene is TRBV28, the J gene TRBJ2-7, with TRBD1 matching over 9 bases. Germline V gives CDR1 MDHEN, CDR2 SYDVKM. CDR3 length equals 14 residues. The trim removed 5 bases at V and 6 bases at J, leaving 8 bases unmatched. CDR3: CASSPSRTGVEQYF. CDR3 coding DNA: TGTGCCAGCAGTCCCTCCAGGACAGGGGTCGAGCAGTACTTC.

The chain employs TRBV27 and TRBJ2-1, with TRBD2 identical over 7 bases. V lost 6 bases, J lost 3 bases, and 8 bases stayed unmatched. Per the germline V gene, CDR1 is MNHEY and CDR2 is SMNVEV (reference sequence). The CDR3 runs to 15 residues. Written as DNA, the CDR3 is TGTGCCAGCAGCGGATATCTAGCGGACTACAATGAGCAGTTCTTC. Translated, it gives CASSGYLADYNEQFF.

This chain connects TRBV5-1 to TRBJ2-6; D is ambiguous. This CDR3 contains 15 residues. Per the germline V gene, CDR1 is SGHRS and CDR2 is YFSETQ. The V gene lost 4 bases and the J gene lost 3 bases, with 11 bases spanning the gap. This CDR3 is CASSLNKGGANVLTF. As DNA, the CDR3 is TGCGCCAGCAGCCTCAATAAGGGTGGGGCCAACGTCCTGACTTTC.

This rearrangement joins TRBV5-1 to TRBJ2-4, with 8 bases identical to TRBD1. Germline V gene sequence: CDR1 SGHRS, CDR2 YFSETQ. The CDR3 length is 16 residues. V shed 4 bases, J shed 7 bases, and the junction held 13 bases outside the gene matches. CDR3 DNA: TGCGCCAGCAGCCCTCTTTCAGGGGGCGTAGGTAACATTCAGTACTTC. Amino acid sequence: CASSPLSGGVGNIQYF. The full variable domain, rest sourced from reference TRBV5-1 and TRBJ2-4, is KAGVTQTPRYLIKTRGQQVTLSCSPISGHRSVSWYQQTPGQGLQFLFEYFSETQRNKGNFPGRFSGRQFSNSRSEMNVSTLELGDSALYLCASSPLSGGVGNIQYFGAGTRLSVL.

The chain has TRBV28 and TRBJ1-1, with D unresolved. The CDR3 totals 16 residues. V lost 7 bases and J lost 3, with 21 bases in between. Germline V gives CDR1 MDHEN, CDR2 SYDVKM. The CDR3 DNA is TGTGCCAGCACCAATATTTACTTGGGAGGGTACACTGAAGCTTTCTTT. Protein sequence: CASTNIYLGGYTEAFF.

The chain has TRBV7-6 and TRBJ2-7, with TRBD2 as a possible D gene (5 bases). The CDR3 covers 13 residues. From germline, CDR1 is SGHVS and CDR2 FNYEAQ. The germline V and J ends were trimmed by 5 bases and 2 bases, with 10 bases remaining between them. CDR3 sequence: CASSLPGTYEQYF. CDR3 sequence (DNA): TGTGCCAGCAGCCTCCCCGGGACCTACGAGCAGTACTTC. Combining the CDR3 with reference TRBV7-6 and TRBJ2-7 gives the whole variable domain GAGVSQSPRYKVTKRGQDVALRCDPISGHVSLYWYRQALGQGPEFLTYFNYEAQQDKSGLPNDRFSAERPEGSISTLTIQRTEQRDSAMYRCASSLPGTYEQYFGPGTRLTVT.

The chain has TRBV6-6 and TRBJ2-7; the match to TRBD1 covers 10 bases. The CDR3 totals 16 residues. V was clipped by 0 bases and J by 3 bases; unmatched bases: 5. The germline V gene has CDR1 MNHNY and CDR2 SVGAGI (reference sequence). In DNA form, the CDR3 reads TGTGCCAGCAGTTACTCATTAGGGACAGGGGACTACGAGCAGTACTTC. This encodes CASSYSLGTGDYEQYF.